One and the same sample provided the 32 T cell receptor beta chains below, sequenced in a study of T cells in women clearing cervical HPV infection. Produced via immunoSEQ multiplex PCR; TCRdb's table is partial and in-frame only. The ten most abundant clones cover around 20% of a sample with more than 30,000 clones. The material sequenced was blood buffy coat. The receptors here all came from a woman aged 18 to 69 with a cervical HPV16 infection that either progressed to CIN3+ or cleared (not recorded which).

As regards this clone: The read stops 3 residues short of the end of the CDR3; the missing end is completed from the germline J gene. The chain couples TRBV20-1 to TRBJ2-7, with D perhaps TRBD1 (5 bases). The CDR3 sequence is 15 residues long. The ends were cut back, 0 bases at V and 0 bases at J, with 12 bases in the middle. The germline gives CDR1 DFQATT, CDR2 SNEGSKA (reference sequence). The CDR3 DNA, read in part, is TGCAGTGCTAGAGATTTCAGGGTTGGCTCCTACGAG. This translates into CSARDFRVGSYE. The complete CDR3 reads CSARDFRVGSYEQYF.

A note on this clone: The read terminates 3 residues ahead of where the CDR3 ends, so the germline J gene completes it. The chain uses TRBV20-1 and TRBJ2-6; D is uncertain. CDR1 and CDR2 (germline): DFQATT, SNEGSKA (reference sequence). Trimming took off 1 base at V and 4 bases at J, with 8 bases between the two ends. This CDR3 is 14 amino acids long. CDR3 protein: CSARGGSGANVLTF. The part of the CDR3 DNA that was read is TGCAGTGCTAGAGGCGGATCCGGGGCCAACGTC.

Concerning this clone itself: The sequenced fragment ends 3 residues before the CDR3 boundary, so the rest is inferred from the germline J gene. Other DNA sequences in this specimen translate into the identical CDR3. The chain employs TRBV30 and TRBJ2-3, with D possibly TRBD1 on 5 matching bases. Germline V gene lookup returns CDR1 GTSNPN and CDR2 SVGIG (reference sequence). This CDR3 comprises 15 residues. V was shortened by 2 bases and J by 0 bases, with 12 bases between the two germline ends. The CDR3 sequence: CAWSLQGHSTDTQYF. The CDR3 bases that were read are TGTGCCTGGAGTCTCCAGGGCCACAGCACAGATACG.

CDR3: CSANSGGAGETQYF. The CDR3 DNA, read in part, is TGCAGTGCGAATAGCGGGGGGGCCGGCGAGACC. The chain has TRBV20-1 and TRBJ2-5, with 11 nucleotides matching TRBD2. The read finishes 3 residues shy of the CDR3 end, and the germline J gene is used to complete it. The CDR3 covers 14 residues. The germline V gene has CDR1 DFQATT and CDR2 SNEGSKA (reference sequence). V lost 6 bases, J lost 5 bases, and 8 bases stayed unmatched.

With respect to this clone: The CDR3 end lies 3 residues beyond the end of the read and is filled in from the germline J gene. V gene TRBV10-1 combines with J gene TRBJ2-1, with 9 bases that match TRBD1. V shed 10 bases and J 5 bases; nucleotides not matched to a gene: 6. Germline CDR1 reads WNHNN; CDR2 reads SYGVQD (reference sequence). The CDR3 is 13 amino acids. Partial CDR3 DNA: TGCGCCACAACAGGGGGCTTCGACAATGAG. Protein: CATTGGFDNE. The full CDR3 protein reads CATTGGFDNEQFF.

Concerning this clone itself: The read finishes 3 residues shy of the CDR3 end, and the germline J gene is used to complete it. The chain employs TRBV7-8 and TRBJ1-1; TRBD1 is a possible D gene (6 bases). This CDR3 contains 14 residues. The germline V gene has CDR1 SGHVS and CDR2 FQNEAQ. V lost 3 bases and J lost 1, with 9 bases in between. The CDR3 bases that were read are TGTGCCAGCAGCTTGTACAGGGAGAACACTGAA. The encoded protein is CASSLYRENTE. The full CDR3 is CASSLYRENTEAFF.

Concerning this clone itself: The missing CDR3 end, 3 residues past where the read stops, is filled in from the germline J gene. The rearrangement uses TRBV6-4 and TRBJ1-1; the match to TRBD1 covers 8 bases. J gave up 2 bases and V 6 bases, and 5 bases lay outside the gene matches. The CDR3 is 14 amino acids. Germline V gives CDR1 MRHNA, CDR2 SNTAGT. The CDR3 spells CASRSQGANTEAFF. The sequenced CDR3 bases are TGTGCCAGCAGGAGTCAGGGGGCTAACACTGAA.

Points on this clone: The read terminates 3 residues before the CDR3 end, so the remaining end is supplied by the germline J gene. The chain uses TRBV18 and TRBJ2-7, with a tentative D call TRBD1 (6 bases). Trimming stripped 0 bases from V and 4 bases from J, with 10 bases between. Germline values: CDR1 KGHSH, CDR2 LQKENI. The CDR3 has 14 residues. The CDR3 bases that were read are TGTGCCAGCTCACCACCGGTCAGGGGATACGAG. It specifies CASSPPVRGYE. The full CDR3 protein reads CASSPPVRGYEQYF. Based on the CDR3 plus reference TRBV18 and TRBJ2-7, the full variable domain is NAGVMQNPRHLVRRRGQEARLRCSPMKGHSHVYWYRQLPEEGLKFMVYLQKENIIDESGMPKERFSAEFPKEGPSILRIQQVVRGDSAAYFCASSPPVRGYEQYFGPGTRLTVT.

About this clone: The sequence runs out 3 residues before the end of the CDR3; the remainder is reconstructed from the germline J gene. J is TRBJ2-3 and V is TRBV6-1; 10 nucleotides align to TRBD2. From germline, CDR1 is MNHNS and CDR2 SASEGT. CDR3 length: 15 amino acids. After removal of 3 bases from V and 4 bases from J, the junction contained 4 bases not matched to a gene. This CDR3 is CASSDLAGGADTQYF. Partial CDR3 DNA: TGTGCCAGCAGTGACTTAGCGGGAGGAGCAGATACG.

A note on this clone: The CDR3 end lies 3 residues beyond the end of the read and is filled in from the germline J gene. This chain uses TRBV11-1 with TRBJ1-6; D is perhaps TRBD1 (5 bases). CDR1 is SGHAT and CDR2 is FQDESV in the germline V gene (reference sequence). V was trimmed by 8 bases and J by 5 bases, leaving 10 bases between them. This CDR3 has 13 amino acids. The CDR3 reads CASRDLNNSPLHF. The CDR3 bases that were read are TGTGCCAGCCGGGACTTAAATAATTCACCC.

To note about this clone: Coverage ceases 3 residues before the CDR3 finishes, and the germline J gene fills in the end. The chain carries TRBV5-1 and TRBJ2-1; 7 positions agree with TRBD1. CDR1 and CDR2 from the germline V gene are SGHRS and YFSETQ. J gave up 5 bases and V 6 bases, and 11 bases lay outside the gene matches. This CDR3 has 15 residues. The CDR3 DNA, read in part, is TGCGCCAGCACAAAGGGGGCCCTTCACGACAATGAG. Translation gives CASTKGALHDNE. The entire CDR3 protein reads CASTKGALHDNEQFF.

On this clone: The read terminates 3 residues before the CDR3 end, so the remaining end is supplied by the germline J gene. This chain uses TRBV6-2 or TRBV6-3 with TRBJ1-5; D ambiguous. Germline V gene sequence: CDR1 MNHEY, CDR2 SVGEGT. This CDR3 is 11 amino acids long. V lost 5 bases to trimming and J lost 9 bases, with 8 bases between them. The part of the CDR3 DNA that was read is TGTGCCAGCAGTGTGCGGGGGCCC. Residues: CASSVRGP. The whole CDR3 protein is CASSVRGPQHF.

As concerns this clone: The read ends 3 residues before the CDR3 terminus; that terminus is restored from the germline J gene. This chain joins TRBV19 and TRBJ1-2; no reliable D call. Germline V gives CDR1 LNHDA, CDR2 SQIVND (reference sequence). The CDR3 contains 13 residues. The part of the CDR3 DNA that was read is TGTGCCAGTAGGACTCCCTCCTACAATGAC. It yields the protein CASRTPSYND. Given in full, the CDR3 is CASRTPSYNDYTF.

Points on this clone: The CDR3 goes on 3 residues after the read ends, and that part is filled in from the germline J gene. This chain connects TRBV5-5 to TRBJ1-6; TRBD1 is a possible D gene (5 bases). The length of the CDR3 is 14 residues. The germline V gene has CDR1 SGHKS and CDR2 YYEKEE (reference sequence). The ends were cut back, 4 bases at V and 8 bases at J, with 13 bases in the middle. CDR3 bases read: TGTGCCAGCAGCCTACACAGGAAGGATTCACCC. This codes for CASSLHRKDSP. The whole CDR3 protein is CASSLHRKDSPLHF. Full variable domain (rest looked up from reference TRBV5-5 and TRBJ1-6): DAGVTQSPTHLIKTRGQQVTLRCSPISGHKSVSWYQQVLGQGPQFIFQYYEKEERGRGNFPDRFSARQFPNYSSELNVNALLLGDSALYLCASSLHRKDSPLHFGNGTRLTVT.

On this clone itself: The observed sequence ends 3 residues before the CDR3 terminus, with the missing tail filled in from the germline J gene. The chain has TRBV7-2 and TRBJ1-6; weak D call: TRBD1 (5 bases). V shed 4 bases and J shed 6 bases, with 13 bases lying between them. This CDR3 comprises 15 residues. Germline V gives CDR1 SGHTA, CDR2 FQGNSA. Partial CDR3 DNA: TGTGCCAGCAGCTCCATCTTGGGGCTTAATTCACCC. Translating gives CASSSILGLNSP. In full, the CDR3 is CASSSILGLNSPLHF.

For this clone: The read terminates 3 residues before the CDR3 end, so the remaining end is supplied by the germline J gene. At the DNA level, this CDR3 is encoded by other sequences in the same sample as well. The chain recombines TRBV7-2 with TRBJ1-3, with unresolved D. In germline, CDR1 is SGHTA, CDR2 FQGNSA. The CDR3 is 14 residues long. Trimming took 2 bases from V and 3 from J, leaving 8 bases between them. This CDR3 is CASSLSAVGNTIYF. The sequenced CDR3 bases are TGTGCCAGCAGCTTATCCGCGGTTGGAAACACC.

Regarding this clone: Read data end 3 residues before the CDR3 end; the end is taken from the germline J gene. The J gene is TRBJ1-3, the V gene TRBV7-9; D unclear. This CDR3 comprises 14 residues. The germline V and J ends were trimmed by 4 bases and 0 bases, with 7 bases remaining between them. Per germline, CDR1 SEHNR and CDR2 FQNEAQ (reference sequence). CDR3 DNA, as far as it was read: TGTGCCAGCAGCTACAGCAACTCTGGAAACACC. Translating it yields CASSYSNSGNT. The entire CDR3 protein is CASSYSNSGNTIYF.

On this clone itself: The read halts 3 residues ahead of the CDR3 end, with the missing end drawn from the germline J gene. The V call is TRBV4-1, the J call TRBJ2-5, with 7 bases lining up with TRBD2. Germline trimming cut 4 bases from V and 5 bases from J; bases unmatched to any gene: 4. Germline V gene data show CDR1 as MGHRA and CDR2 as YSYEKL. The length of the CDR3 is 13 residues. The DNA read from the CDR3 is TGCGCCAGCAGCCCAAGACTAGCCGAGACC. This codes for CASSPRLAET. From start to end, the CDR3 is CASSPRLAETQYF.

Points on this clone: The junction departs from germline at one end; a sequencing error may be responsible. The read is 3 residues too short to cover the CDR3 end, so that end is filled in from the germline J gene. J is TRBJ2-7 and V is TRBV10-1; no definite D call. The CDR3 is made up of 15 amino acids. Germline V gene lookup returns CDR1 WNHNN and CDR2 SYGVQD (reference sequence). Partial CDR3 DNA: TGCGCCAGCCGTGAGTCCTCGCGGCGCCTCTACGAG. Its translation is CASRESSRRLYE. The full-length CDR3 reads as CASRESSRRLYEQYF.

The CDR3: CASSLQGMAPTDTQYF. The CDR3 DNA, read in part, is TGTGCCAGCAGCTTGCAGGGGATGGCCCCCACAGATACG. This chain uses TRBV7-6 with TRBJ2-3; D may be TRBD1 (6 bases). The read ends 3 residues before the CDR3 terminus; that terminus is restored from the germline J gene. The germline V and J ends were trimmed by 3 bases and 2 bases, with 15 bases remaining between them. The CDR3 has 16 amino acids. From germline, CDR1 is SGHVS and CDR2 FNYEAQ. Together with reference TRBV7-6 and TRBJ2-3, the CDR3 gives the full variable domain: GAGVSQSPRYKVTKRGQDVALRCDPISGHVSLYWYRQALGQGPEFLTYFNYEAQQDKSGLPNDRFSAERPEGSISTLTIQRTEQRDSAMYRCASSLQGMAPTDTQYFGPGTRLTVL.

As to this clone: The CDR3 end lies 3 residues beyond the end of the read and is filled in from the germline J gene. The gene calls are TRBV29-1 and TRBJ1-2; tentative D call: TRBD1 (5 bases). V dropped 0 bases and J dropped 6 bases, with 8 bases sitting between them. This CDR3 contains 12 residues. The germline gives CDR1 SQVTM, CDR2 ANQGSEA. The CDR3 DNA, read in part, is TGCAGCGTTGAAGATCCGGGGGATGGC. Encoded protein: CSVEDPGDG. The entire CDR3 reads CSVEDPGDGYTF.

On this clone itself: The read finishes 3 residues shy of the CDR3 end, and the germline J gene is used to complete it. The chain couples TRBV7-9 to TRBJ2-4; no clear D. Germline CDR1 and CDR2: SEHNR and FQNEAQ (reference sequence). The length of the CDR3 is 14 residues. The CDR3 here is CASSLSDVGYGQYF. The part of the CDR3 DNA that was read is TGTGCCAGCAGCTTATCGGATGTCGGGTATGGT. The whole variable domain, filled in from reference TRBV7-9 and TRBJ2-4, reads DTGVSQNPRHKITKRGQNVTFRCDPISEHNRLYWYRQTLGQGPEFLTYFQNEAQLEKSRLLSDRFSAERPKGSFSTLEIQRTEQGDSAMYLCASSLSDVGYGQYFGAGTRLSVL.

As concerns this clone: The DNA ends 3 residues before the CDR3 does, and the rest of the CDR3 is filled in from the germline J gene. The chain joins TRBV7-2 to TRBJ1-2; D is perhaps TRBD1 (5 bases). The CDR3 covers 13 residues. Germline values: CDR1 SGHTA, CDR2 FQGNSA. CDR3 in amino acids: CASSPWGTDTYTF. CDR3 DNA (partial): TGTGCCAGCAGCCCCTGGGGCACAGATACC. Complete variable domain (other parts from reference TRBV7-2 and TRBJ1-2): GAGVSQSPSNKVTEKGKDVELRCDPISGHTALYWYRQSLGQGLEFLIYFQGNSAPDKSGLPSDRFSAERTGGSVSTLTIQRTQQEDSAVYLCASSPWGTDTYTFGSGTRLTVV.

A note on this clone: The read finishes 3 residues shy of the CDR3 end, and the germline J gene is used to complete it. The chain employs TRBV30 and TRBJ1-2; D may be TRBD1 (6 bases). CDR3 length: 13 amino acids. The germline CDR1 and CDR2 sequences are GTSNPN and SVGIG (reference sequence). V was cut by 4 bases and J by 4 bases, with 13 bases left in between. The part of the CDR3 DNA that was read is TGTGCCTGGACCCTCGGGACACTCTATGGC. Translated, it gives CAWTLGTLYG. The CDR3 reads in full as CAWTLGTLYGYTF.

Remarks on this clone: The read ends 3 residues before the CDR3 terminus; that terminus is restored from the germline J gene. The chain couples TRBV7-2 to TRBJ1-2, with 9 bases that match TRBD1. CDR1 is SGHTA, CDR2 FQGNSA, per germline. The CDR3 length is 15 residues. The CDR3 loop is CASSRTGVYSYDYTF. The sequenced part of the CDR3 DNA is TGTGCCAGCAGCCGGACAGGGGTTTACTCCTACGAC.

Note on this clone: Compared with germline, one end of the junction differs, possibly owing to a read error. The sequenced fragment ends 3 residues before the CDR3 boundary, so the rest is inferred from the germline J gene. This chain joins TRBV11-2 and TRBJ1-4, with a weak D call TRBD1 (6 bases). This CDR3 comprises 14 residues. Per the germline V gene, CDR1 is SGHAT and CDR2 is FQNNGV. The sequenced CDR3 bases are TGTGCCAGCAGATTAGGGGGGAGCGGGGACAAA. Protein: CASRLGGSGDK. The full-length CDR3 reads as CASRLGGSGDKLFF.

Worth noting for this clone: The sequenced fragment ends 3 residues before the CDR3 boundary, so the rest is inferred from the germline J gene. This chain connects TRBV7-8 to TRBJ1-2; TRBD1 is a possible D gene (5 bases). The V end was cut by 5 bases, the J end by 6 bases, with 13 bases between. CDR3 length: 13 amino acids. In germline, CDR1 is SGHVS, CDR2 FQNEAQ. The chain's CDR3 is CASSRGVRDGYTF. CDR3 DNA, as far as it was read: TGTGCCAGCAGCCGAGGGGTGAGGGATGGC.

On this clone: Read coverage stops 3 residues before the CDR3 terminus; the germline J gene supplies the remainder. The rearrangement uses TRBV6-2 or TRBV6-3 and TRBJ2-7; 8 nucleotides align to TRBD2. Germline assignment: CDR1 MNHEY and CDR2 SVGEGT. This CDR3 contains 13 residues. J was trimmed by 2 bases and V by 7 bases; bases with no gene match: 4. CDR3 DNA, as far as it was read: TGTGCCAGCACCGAGGGACTAGCCTACGAG. This encodes CASTEGLAYE. The full CDR3 protein reads CASTEGLAYEQYF.

On this clone: The read terminates 3 residues ahead of where the CDR3 ends, so the germline J gene completes it. This rearrangement joins TRBV4-2 to TRBJ2-4, with 9 positions matching TRBD1. The V and J ends lost 1 base and 2 bases, in that order; junction bases with no gene match: 3. The V gene's germline CDR1 is LGHNA and CDR2 YNFKEQ. This CDR3 is built from 16 residues. CDR3: CASSQGGTGPKNIQYF. CDR3 DNA (partial): TGTGCCAGCAGCCAAGGTGGGACAGGGCCCAAAAACATT.

On this clone: The observed sequence ends 3 residues before the CDR3 terminus, with the missing tail filled in from the germline J gene. The V gene is TRBV5-1, the J gene TRBJ2-5, with TRBD1 identical over 8 bases. Per the germline V gene, CDR1 is SGHRS and CDR2 is YFSETQ. V shed 7 bases and J 2 bases; nucleotides not matched to a gene: 7. The CDR3 extends over 14 amino acids. Incomplete CDR3 DNA: TGCGCCAGCGTTCCAGGGGGCGGGCAAGAGACC. It codes for CASVPGGGQET. The whole CDR3 sequence reads CASVPGGGQETQYF.

With regard to this clone: The read terminates 3 residues before the CDR3 end, so the remaining end is supplied by the germline J gene. The V and J genes are TRBV7-9 and TRBJ2-7; D is tentatively TRBD1 or TRBD2 (5 bases each). The CDR3 spans 13 residues. CDR1 and CDR2 from the germline V gene are SEHNR and FQNEAQ (reference sequence). Trimming pared 1 base from V and 6 bases from J, leaving 10 bases between. The CDR3 bases that were read are TGTGCCAGCAGCTTAGGAGGGGTCGGCGAG. Amino acids: CASSLGGVGE. The whole CDR3 is CASSLGGVGEQYF.

On this clone: The read finishes 3 residues shy of the CDR3 end, and the germline J gene is used to complete it. J is TRBJ2-2 and V is TRBV7-8; D tentatively reads TRBD1 or TRBD2 (5 bases each). Between the trimmed V and J ends, which lost 5 bases and 5 bases, there was a span of 15 bases. Germline CDR1 SGHVS, CDR2 FQNEAQ. CDR3 length equals 15 residues. CDR3 amino acids: CASSPVPGSTGELFF. The covered CDR3 bases are TGTGCCAGCAGCCCCGTTCCAGGGAGTACCGGGGAG.